These 31 T cell receptor beta chains were sequenced from one sample in a study of blood T cell repertoires in COVID-19. Produced via immunoSEQ multiplex PCR; TCRdb's table is partial and in-frame only. The sample lists under 200,000 clones; 88% were seen once. Source material: peripheral blood. These receptors came from a man in his forties with active or convalescent COVID-19.

The chain carries TRBV28 and TRBJ2-7; D is perhaps TRBD1 (5 bases). V gave up 7 bases and J gave up 1 base, with 8 bases separating them. Germline CDR1 reads MDHEN; CDR2 reads SYDVKM. The CDR3 extends over 12 amino acids. The CDR3 DNA sequence: TGTGCCAGCAACACAGGTTCCTACGAGCAGTACTTC. Encoded protein: CASNTGSYEQYF. Together with reference TRBV28 and TRBJ2-7, the CDR3 gives the full variable domain: DVKVTQSSRYLVKRTGEKVFLECVQDMDHENMFWYRQDPGLGLRLIYFSYDVKMKEKGDIPEGYSVSREKKERFSLILESASTNQTSMYLCASNTGSYEQYFGPGTRLTVT.

CDR3 region: CASSQGQIQETQYF. CDR3 coding DNA: TGTGCCAGCAGCCAAGGACAGATCCAAGAGACCCAGTACTTC. The gene calls are TRBV3-1 (or the pseudogene TRBV3-2) and TRBJ2-5, with D possibly being TRBD1 (5 bases). The CDR3 has 14 amino acids. Trimming stripped 1 base from V and 1 base from J, with 7 bases between. Germline values: CDR1 LGHDT, CDR2 YNNKEL (reference sequence).

The J gene is TRBJ2-1, the V gene TRBV2, with D possibly TRBD2 on 6 matching bases. The V gene lost 8 bases and the J gene lost 3 bases, with 11 bases spanning the gap. The CDR3 has 13 amino acids. Per the germline V gene, CDR1 is SNHLY and CDR2 is FYNNEI. The CDR3 region has the DNA TGTGCCAGCGGACTCGGGGGCTACAATGAGCAGTTCTTC. This codes for CASGLGGYNEQFF.

This chain links TRBV6-2 or TRBV6-3 with TRBJ1-6; D may be TRBD1 (5 bases). CDR1 and CDR2 (germline): MNHEY, SVGEGT. The CDR3 totals 17 residues. Trimming left V 2 bases short and J 4 bases short, with 15 bases between. In nucleotides, the CDR3 is TGTGCCAGCAGTTACCAGCGGGGGGTCATTTATAATTCACCCCTCCACTTT. Translation: CASSYQRGVIYNSPLHF.

The chain is built from TRBV30 and TRBJ2-7, with D possibly TRBD1 on 5 matching bases. The germline V gene has CDR1 GTSNPN and CDR2 SVGIG (reference sequence). The CDR3 runs to 11 residues. Between the trimmed V and J ends, which lost 4 bases and 4 bases, there was a span of 8 bases. The CDR3 reads CAWIQGYEQYF. In nucleotides, the CDR3 is TGTGCCTGGATCCAGGGTTACGAGCAGTACTTC.

The V and J genes are TRBV5-6 and TRBJ2-7; a weak D match, TRBD1 (7 bases). V was clipped by 2 bases and J by 4 bases, with 10 bases between them. The germline CDR1 and CDR2 sequences are SGHDT and YYEEEE. This CDR3 comprises 13 residues. The CDR3 DNA reads as TGTGCCAGCAGCTTACAGGGGAGGTACGAGCAGTACTTC. Protein sequence: CASSLQGRYEQYF.

This chain uses TRBV19 with TRBJ2-1, with TRBD1 matching over 8 bases. With V trimmed by 9 bases and J by 7 bases, 17 bases remained unmatched. The germline CDR1 and CDR2 sequences are LNHDA and SQIVND (reference sequence). The CDR3 length is 16 residues. The CDR3 nucleotides read TGTGCCAGCTGTCCGAGACAGGGGCCGATTAGTAATGAGCAGTTCTTC. This sequence encodes CASCPRQGPISNEQFF.

The CDR3 spells CASSSPLAGYTF. CDR3 DNA: TGTGCCAGCTCTTCCCCCCTGGCCGGCTACACCTTC. This chain joins TRBV25-1 and TRBJ1-2; no reliable D call. V lost 8 bases and J lost 8, with 15 bases in between. This CDR3 contains 12 residues. The germline CDR1 and CDR2 sequences are MGHDK and SYGVNS.

There are many counts of this clone. The rearrangement links TRBV7-9 to TRBJ2-6, with 10 bases lining up with TRBD1. CDR1 is SEHNR, CDR2 FQNEAQ, per germline (reference sequence). The trim removed 5 bases at V and 2 bases at J, leaving 9 bases unmatched. CDR3 length: 18 residues. The CDR3 bases are TGTGCCAGCAGCCCTACGGACAGGGGGATGGCTGGGGCCAACGTCCTGACTTTC. Translating it yields CASSPTDRGMAGANVLTF.

The CDR3 spells CASSPSGLSTDTQYF. In nucleotides, the CDR3 is TGTGCCAGCAGCCCTAGCGGTCTTAGCACAGATACGCAGTATTTT. The chain couples TRBV7-9 to TRBJ2-3; TRBD2 agrees at 7 bases. The V and J ends lost 5 bases and 0 bases, in that order; junction bases with no gene match: 5. In germline, CDR1 is SEHNR, CDR2 FQNEAQ (reference sequence). This CDR3 region has 15 residues.

CDR3 loop: CASSFRGLDSPLHF. CDR3 DNA sequence: TGTGCCAGCAGCTTCCGGGGGTTGGATTCACCCCTCCACTTT. The J gene is TRBJ1-6, the V gene TRBV5-8, with a possible D match to TRBD1 (5 bases). The V gene lost 2 bases and the J gene lost 8 bases, with 11 bases spanning the gap. The germline V gene encodes CDR1 SGHTS and CDR2 YDEGEE. The CDR3 is made up of 14 amino acids.

This clone turned up a few times. The DNA of the CDR3 is TGTGCCAGCAGCGTTCGACCCCCAGGGGCGGACACTGAAGCTTTCTTT. Protein sequence: CASSVRPPGADTEAFF. The chain carries TRBV3-1 (or the pseudogene TRBV3-2) and TRBJ1-1; D is possibly TRBD1 (6 bases). The germline V and J ends were trimmed by 5 bases and 3 bases, with 19 bases remaining between them. There are 16 residues in the CDR3. CDR1 LGHDT and CDR2 YNNKEL come from the germline V gene (reference sequence).

V usage is TRBV3-1 (or the pseudogene TRBV3-2) and J usage is TRBJ2-1; 12 bases line up with TRBD2. Germline V gene sequence: CDR1 LGHDT, CDR2 YNNKEL (reference sequence). There are 15 residues in the CDR3. Trimming removed 3 bases from V and 6 bases from J; junction bases left unmatched: 3. The CDR3 region is CASSQTGLAGNEQFF. DNA for the CDR3: TGTGCCAGCAGCCAGACGGGACTAGCGGGCAATGAGCAGTTCTTC.

The rearrangement joins TRBV21-1 to TRBJ2-7; the table's D call, TRBD1, was not checked against the DNA. TRBV21-1 is a recognized pseudogene. This CDR3 spans 15 amino acids. The CDR3 is CASVLSPRYGYEQYF. As DNA, the CDR3 is TGTGCCAGCGTTCTTTCCCCCAGGTACGGCTACGAGCAGTACTTC.

This clone has just one count. The chain has TRBV12-5 and TRBJ2-5; 10 bases match TRBD1. This CDR3 comprises 17 residues. With 3 bases clipped from V and 5 bases from J, the junction kept 12 bases outside the gene matches. From germline, CDR1 is LGHNT and CDR2 FRNRAP. In DNA, the CDR3 is TGTGCTAGTGGTTTTGCCCTCACCGGGACAGGGGAGGAGACCCAGTACTTC. It specifies CASGFALTGTGEETQYF. Full variable domain (missing parts from reference TRBV12-5 and TRBJ2-5): DARVTQTPRHKVTEMGQEVTMRCQPILGHNTVFWYRQTMMQGLELLAYFRNRAPLDDSGMPKDRFSAEMPDATLATLKIQPSEPRDSAVYFCASGFALTGTGEETQYFGPGTRLLVL.

This clone has just one count. This chain connects TRBV4-2 to TRBJ1-1; a weak D match, TRBD1 (5 bases). This CDR3 is 13 amino acids long. Trimming took off 2 bases at V and 8 bases at J, with 12 bases between the two ends. Germline CDR1 LGHNA, CDR2 YNFKEQ. CDR3 sequence reads: CASSQTRDSEAFF. In nucleotides, the CDR3 is TGTGCCAGCAGCCAAACCAGGGACTCCGAAGCTTTCTTT.

The chain is built from TRBV19 and TRBJ2-7; D possibly corresponds to TRBD1 (5 bases). The germline CDR1 and CDR2 sequences are LNHDA and SQIVND (reference sequence). The CDR3 is made up of 14 amino acids. Trimming removed 1 base at V and 1 base at J, with 8 bases between. Written as DNA, the CDR3 is TGTGCCAGTAGTATAGGAGGACATTCCTACGAGCAGTACTTC. It yields the protein CASSIGGHSYEQYF.

The chain combines TRBV12-3 or TRBV12-4 with TRBJ1-1, with D maybe TRBD1 (5 bases). The germline V and J ends were trimmed by 5 bases and 4 bases, with 8 bases remaining between them. The CDR3 runs 12 residues. Here the CDR3 DNA reads TGTGCCAGCAGTATCGACAGCACTGAAGCTTTCTTT. Translation gives CASSIDSTEAFF.

The chain joins TRBV6-5 to TRBJ1-2, with TRBD1 matching 10 bases. V was clipped by 5 bases and J by 6 bases; unmatched bases: 3. Looked up from germline, CDR1 is MNHEY and CDR2 is SVGAGI. The CDR3 totals 13 residues. The CDR3 nucleotides read TGTGCCAGCAGTCGACAGGGGGCAGATGGCTACACCTTC. This codes for CASSRQGADGYTF.

This clone was seen a handful of times. The chain uses TRBV7-3 and TRBJ1-2; D possibly corresponds to TRBD1 (5 bases). CDR3 length: 15 residues. V dropped 4 bases and J dropped 8 bases, with 20 bases sitting between them. From germline, CDR1 is SGHTA and CDR2 FQGTGA. The DNA for the CDR3 is TGTGCCAGCAGCTATATGGGCAGGGCCGGAATCGGCTACACCTTC. It translates to CASSYMGRAGIGYTF.

V gene TRBV9 combines with J gene TRBJ2-5; TRBD2 agrees at 7 bases. The V and J ends lost 3 bases and 9 bases, in that order; junction bases with no gene match: 8. In germline, CDR1 is SGDLS, CDR2 YYNGEE. CDR3 length equals 13 residues. As DNA, the CDR3 is TGTGCCAGCAGCGAGGCGGGGGACCCGGCCCAGTACTTC. Protein product: CASSEAGDPAQYF.

V and J are TRBV3-1 (or the pseudogene TRBV3-2) and TRBJ2-5; a weak D match, TRBD1 (6 bases). CDR3 length: 15 residues. Trimming cost V 1 base and J 1 base, with 10 bases left between them. CDR1 is LGHDT and CDR2 is YNNKEL in the germline V gene (reference sequence). CDR3 sequence: CASSQGTGTQETQYF. DNA for the CDR3: TGTGCCAGCAGCCAAGGTACAGGGACCCAAGAGACCCAGTACTTC.

V and J are TRBV5-1 and TRBJ2-7; D call uncertain. Germline V gives CDR1 SGHRS, CDR2 YFSETQ. CDR3 length: 14 residues. Trimming pared 3 bases from V and 4 bases from J, leaving 14 bases between. The CDR3 is CASSSVGPGYEQYF. CDR3 DNA sequence: TGCGCCAGCAGCTCAGTAGGTCCCGGGTACGAGCAGTACTTC. The full variable domain, its missing parts supplied by reference TRBV5-1 and TRBJ2-7, is KAGVTQTPRYLIKTRGQQVTLSCSPISGHRSVSWYQQTPGQGLQFLFEYFSETQRNKGNFPGRFSGRQFSNSRSEMNVSTLELGDSALYLCASSSVGPGYEQYFGPGTRLTVT.

The chain couples TRBV5-1 to TRBJ1-6, with 9 bases aligning to TRBD1. The V gene end was trimmed by 2 bases and the J gene end by 9 bases; junction bases not matched to a gene: 3. This CDR3 contains 14 residues. Per the germline V gene, CDR1 is SGHRS and CDR2 is YFSETQ. The CDR3, as DNA: TGCGCCAGCAGCTTTGACAGGGGGATTTCACCCCTCCACTTT. Its protein product is CASSFDRGISPLHF.

This chain links TRBV14 with TRBJ2-7, with D possibly being TRBD1 (6 bases). The ends were cut back, 1 base at V and 6 bases at J, with 10 bases in the middle. This CDR3 has 13 residues. CDR1 is SGHDN and CDR2 is FVKESK in the germline V gene. This chain's CDR3 is CASSQAGVREQYF. The CDR3 DNA reads TGTGCCAGCAGCCAAGCAGGGGTTCGCGAGCAGTACTTC.

This chain's CDR3 is CASSGPGTALEQYF. The CDR3 bases are TGTGCCAGCAGCGGCCCCGGGACTGCTTTAGAGCAGTACTTC. The chain carries TRBV11-3 and TRBJ2-7; the D gene is possibly TRBD2 (6 bases). The V and J ends lost 5 bases and 7 bases respectively, with 18 bases between them. The CDR3 contains 14 residues. CDR1 is SGHNT and CDR2 is YENEEA in the germline V gene. The full variable domain, its missing parts supplied by reference TRBV11-3 and TRBJ2-7, is EAGVVQSPRYKIIEKKQPVAFWCNPISGHNTLYWYLQNLGQGPELLIRYENEEAVDDSQLPKDRFSAERLKGVDSTLKIQPAELGDSAVYLCASSGPGTALEQYFGPGTRLTVT.

This chain joins TRBV4-2 and TRBJ2-1; a weak D match, TRBD2 (6 bases). Trimming shortened V by 4 bases and J by 5 bases, and 15 bases separated the two germline ends. The CDR3 has 15 residues. Germline assignment: CDR1 LGHNA and CDR2 YNFKEQ. The CDR3 protein is CASSRKGGNNNEQFF. The CDR3 DNA reads TGTGCCAGCAGCCGGAAAGGAGGGAACAACAATGAGCAGTTCTTC.

The rearrangement uses TRBV9 and TRBJ2-3, with a possible D match to TRBD1 (5 bases). This CDR3 spans 14 amino acids. CDR1 SGDLS and CDR2 YYNGEE come from the germline V gene. The V gene lost 2 bases and the J gene lost 3 bases, with 10 bases spanning the gap. CDR3 nucleotide sequence: TGTGCCAGCAGCGTTAGGGGTATGACAGATACGCAGTATTTT. Amino acids: CASSVRGMTDTQYF.

This chain uses TRBV5-1 with TRBJ2-5, with 7 bases that match TRBD2. The germline V gene has CDR1 SGHRS and CDR2 YFSETQ. The CDR3 consists of 14 residues. V lost 4 bases to trimming and J lost 2 bases; unmatched junction nucleotides: 5. CDR3 sequence reads: CASSLRLAQETQYF. In DNA form, the CDR3 reads TGCGCCAGCAGCCTTAGACTAGCTCAAGAGACCCAGTACTTC. Drawing the rest from reference TRBV5-1 and TRBJ2-5, the complete variable domain is KAGVTQTPRYLIKTRGQQVTLSCSPISGHRSVSWYQQTPGQGLQFLFEYFSETQRNKGNFPGRFSGRQFSNSRSEMNVSTLELGDSALYLCASSLRLAQETQYFGPGTRLLVL.

The chain recombines TRBV29-1 with TRBJ2-2; TRBD2 is a possible D gene (6 bases). The CDR3 contains 13 residues. The V gene lost 4 bases and the J gene lost 7 bases, with 13 bases spanning the gap. Per germline, CDR1 SQVTM and CDR2 ANQGSEA. CDR3 sequence reads: CSVVGGVFGELFF. The DNA for the CDR3 is TGCAGCGTTGTGGGGGGAGTCTTCGGGGAGCTGTTTTTT.

The V and J genes are TRBV28 and TRBJ1-5; D is ambiguous. The CDR3 is 15 amino acids. The germline V gene has CDR1 MDHEN and CDR2 SYDVKM. The V end lost 1 base, the J end lost 5 bases, and 12 bases lay between the germline ends. CDR3 sequence: CASSLFSQYDQPQHF. The CDR3 nucleotides are TGTGCCAGCAGTTTATTTTCCCAGTATGATCAGCCCCAGCATTTT.